The T cell receptor beta chain described here comes from a study of T cells in Graves' hyperthyroidism and ophthalmopathy. This CDR3 contains 14 residues. V lost 5 bases and J lost 1, with 11 bases in between. Germline values: CDR1 SGHNT, CDR2 YENEEA. Calling Graves' hyperthyroidism stable meant ophthalmopathy did not progress within 18 months. Amplification of TCR beta CDR3 regions was performed using RNA transcripts as template. Using the HTBI primer set, a first-round RT-PCR was run on the TCR CDR3. TCRdb independently ran MiXCR on the multiplex PCR reads; one entry per CDR3 protein. Among around 540,000 distinct CDR3 sequences, roughly 50% were seen once, and the ten largest hold 8.2%.

The chain has TRBV11-3 and TRBJ1-1, with D hard to call. Sequenced sample: peripheral blood or thyroid tissue (not recorded which). The receptor comes from a woman in her late teens or twenties with Graves' hyperthyroidism. This CDR3 reads CASSRSTANTEAFF. For the CDR3, the DNA is TGTGCCAGCAGCCGGAGCACGGCGAACACTGAAGCTTTCTTT.